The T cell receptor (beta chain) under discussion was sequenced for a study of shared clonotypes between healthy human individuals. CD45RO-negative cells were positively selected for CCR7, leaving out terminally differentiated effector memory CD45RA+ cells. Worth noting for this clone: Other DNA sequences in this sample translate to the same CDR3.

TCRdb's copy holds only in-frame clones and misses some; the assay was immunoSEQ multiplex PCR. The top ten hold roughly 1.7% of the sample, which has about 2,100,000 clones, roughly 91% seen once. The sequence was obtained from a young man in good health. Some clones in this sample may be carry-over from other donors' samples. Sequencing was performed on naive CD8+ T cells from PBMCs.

CDR3 amino acids: CASSQISGTSTDTQYF. The CDR3 region has the DNA TGCGCCAGCAGCCAGATTTCCGGGACCAGCACAGATACGCAGTATTTT. The genes are TRBV4-3 and TRBJ2-3; D tentatively fits TRBD1 or TRBD2 (5 bases each). In germline, CDR1 is LGHNA, CDR2 YSLEER. The V gene lost 3 bases and the J gene lost 0 bases, with 13 bases spanning the gap. The CDR3 is made up of 16 amino acids.